This T cell receptor beta chain was found in a study of T cell clonality in common variable immunodeficiency. This clone was observed many times. The read ends 3 residues before the CDR3 terminus; that terminus is restored from the germline J gene. Looked up from germline, CDR1 is SGHNT and CDR2 is YYREEE (reference sequence). The CDR3 is made up of 15 amino acids. V dropped 4 bases and J dropped 4 bases, with 17 bases sitting between them. Produced via immunoSEQ multiplex PCR; TCRdb's table is partial and in-frame only. The repertoire consists of 30,000 to 40,000 clones, none detected only once. Donors gave roughly 4.5 to 9 ml heparinized peripheral whole blood.

The sample taken for sequencing was peripheral blood mononuclear cells. The receptor's source is a person aged 18 to 75 in good health. V is TRBV5-4 and J is TRBJ1-2; D is uncertain. The sequenced CDR3 bases are TGTGCCAGCAGCCCTCAAGATAGCGTTCCCTATGGC. Encoded protein: CASSPQDSVPYG. The whole CDR3 sequence is CASSPQDSVPYGYTF.